This T cell receptor (beta chain) was identified during a study of post-analysis software for immune sequencing data. Findings of the study overall: Controls had lower frequencies than patients of about 5 TRBV segments, which included TRBV5-6, TRBV5-1 and TRBV20-1. Controls showed significantly higher normalized Chao1 diversity than did multiple sclerosis patients.

Turning to this clonotype: What it recognizes is unknown. Its ends do not fully match the called genes, so a read error is possible.

CDR3 length: 14 amino acids. The germline CDR1 and CDR2 sequences are SSHAT and FNYEAQ (reference sequence). Unique-molecular-identifier-tagged TCR beta cDNA libraries were used. TCRdb passed the PCR reads through MiXCR, listing each CDR3 protein once. The table includes roughly 620,000 distinct CDR3 sequences, 44% detected once. The specimen sequenced was blood. The rearrangement links TRBV7-7 to TRBJ2-1; 9 bases match TRBD2. The TCR sequence derives from a girl aged 10 to 17 with multiple sclerosis. The CDR3 DNA is TGTGCTAGCAGCCTTAGCGGGAGAACCAATGAGCAGTTCTTC. It encodes CASSLSGRTNEQFF.